Presented here are 15 T cell receptor beta chains from one specimen sequenced in a study of blood T cell repertoires in COVID-19. Assay: immunoSEQ multiplex PCR; the TCRdb copy retains only in-frame clones and omits some. The sample lists nearly 400,000 clones, around 92% occurring once. Sequencing was done on a sample of PBMCs or T cells enriched from blood (not recorded which). These receptors came from a young woman who had recovered from COVID-19.

The rearrangement uses TRBV19 and TRBJ2-3; TRBD2 aligns across 13 bases. CDR1 is LNHDA, CDR2 SQIVND, per germline (reference sequence). V lost 5 bases, J lost 2 bases, and 16 bases stayed unmatched. CDR3 length: 20 amino acids. The CDR3 DNA is TGTGCCAGTAGTCCAGCTCCGGGACTAGCGGGACCCGACACCACAGATACGCAGTATTTT. Translation gives CASSPAPGLAGPDTTDTQYF.

This chain links TRBV2 with TRBJ2-7, with 10 positions matching TRBD1. This CDR3 spans 13 amino acids. Per the germline V gene, CDR1 is SNHLY and CDR2 is FYNNEI. Trimming at V came to 10 bases and at J to 6 bases, leaving 9 bases not matched to a gene. CDR3 sequence (DNA): TGTGCCACCAGACAGGGGGCGTTAGCCGAGCAGTACTTC. This sequence encodes CATRQGALAEQYF.

The genes are TRBV7-8 and TRBJ1-2, with D possibly TRBD1 on 5 matching bases. Germline loops: CDR1 SGHVS, CDR2 FQNEAQ. There are 16 residues in the CDR3. V was clipped by 2 bases and J by 3 bases, with 16 bases between them. The CDR3 sequence is CASSLNLGQGDYGYTF. The CDR3 DNA is TGTGCCAGCAGCTTAAACTTAGGTCAGGGTGACTATGGCTACACCTTC. Combining the CDR3 with reference TRBV7-8 and TRBJ1-2 gives the whole variable domain GAGVSQSPRYKVAKRGQDVALRCDPISGHVSLFWYQQALGQGPEFLTYFQNEAQLDKSGLPSDRFFAERPEGSVSTLKIQRTQQEDSAVYLCASSLNLGQGDYGYTFGSGTRLTVV.

V and J are TRBV30 and TRBJ1-1; tentative D call: TRBD1 (6 bases). Germline assignment: CDR1 GTSNPN and CDR2 SVGIG (reference sequence). V was cut by 7 bases and J by 7 bases, with 16 bases left in between. CDR3 length equals 12 residues. CDR3 bases: TGTGCCTTAAGCCGGGGGGCTGTTGAAGCTTTCTTT. It yields the protein CALSRGAVEAFF.

V is TRBV18 and J is TRBJ2-7; TRBD2 matches 13 bases. The V and J ends lost 3 bases and 4 bases, in that order; junction bases with no gene match: 3. This CDR3 comprises 15 residues. CDR1 and CDR2 (germline): KGHSH, LQKENI. The CDR3 is CASSPGLAGAYEQYF. CDR3 nucleotide sequence: TGTGCCAGCTCACCCGGACTAGCGGGAGCGTACGAGCAGTACTTC.

This chain joins TRBV11-1 and TRBJ1-1; D call uncertain. The CDR3 consists of 13 residues. The germline V and J ends were trimmed by 0 bases and 2 bases, with 4 bases remaining between them. The V gene's germline CDR1 is SGHAT and CDR2 FQDESV (reference sequence). The CDR3 DNA follows: TGTGCCAGCAGCTTAGCGTATAACACTGAAGCTTTCTTT. Its protein product is CASSLAYNTEAFF.

The CDR3 coding sequence is TGTGCCAGTAGTACGCATTACCGGGACAGGGACGGGGGCTACGAGCAGTACTTC. This gives the protein CASSTHYRDRDGGYEQYF. V and J are TRBV19 and TRBJ2-7, with 9 bases identical to TRBD1. Per the germline V gene, CDR1 is LNHDA and CDR2 is SQIVND (reference sequence). CDR3 size: 18 residues. J lost 3 bases, V lost 4 bases, and 16 bases had no gene match. Variable domain in full (rest from reference TRBV19 and TRBJ2-7): DGGITQSPKYLFRKEGQNVTLSCEQNLNHDAMYWYRQDPGQGLRLIYYSQIVNDFQKGDIAEGYSVSREKKESFPLTVTSAQKNPTAFYLCASSTHYRDRDGGYEQYFGPGTRLTVT.

The J gene is TRBJ1-2, the V gene TRBV2, with TRBD1 matching 10 bases. The trim removed 7 bases at V and 8 bases at J, leaving 7 bases unmatched. This CDR3 spans 13 amino acids. The V gene's germline CDR1 is SNHLY and CDR2 FYNNEI. The CDR3 DNA reads TGTGCCAGCACCCGACAGGGGGCAGGAGGCTACACCTTC. Its translation: CASTRQGAGGYTF.

This chain uses TRBV5-1 with TRBJ2-1; 11 nucleotides line up with TRBD2. The CDR3 is made up of 15 amino acids. The J segment lost 8 bases and the V segment lost 0 bases, leaving 4 bases of the junction unmatched. Germline assignment: CDR1 SGHRS and CDR2 YFSETQ. The DNA of the CDR3 is TGCGCCAGCAGCTTGGGACTAGCGGGGAGGGATGAGCAGTTCTTC. It yields the protein CASSLGLAGRDEQFF.

This chain connects TRBV7-6 to TRBJ2-6; D remains ambiguous. This CDR3 has 15 residues. Germline V gives CDR1 SGHVS, CDR2 FNYEAQ. V gave up 3 bases and J gave up 0 bases, with 6 bases separating them. CDR3: CASSLGLSGANVLTF. The CDR3 DNA follows: TGTGCCAGCAGCTTGGGCCTCTCTGGGGCCAACGTCCTGACTTTC.

This chain uses TRBV19 with TRBJ2-2; D may be TRBD1 (6 bases). Germline V gene sequence: CDR1 LNHDA, CDR2 SQIVND (reference sequence). The CDR3 covers 15 residues. The V end lost 6 bases, the J end lost 1 base, and 12 bases lay between the germline ends. CDR3 sequence reads: CASSGQRMNTGELFF. CDR3 sequence (DNA): TGTGCCAGTAGCGGACAGCGTATGAACACCGGGGAGCTGTTTTTT.

This clone has a single count. The V call is TRBV3-1 (or the pseudogene TRBV3-2), the J call TRBJ1-2; tentatively, D is TRBD1 (6 bases). Trimming removed 1 base from V and 8 bases from J, with 14 bases in between. This CDR3 has 14 residues. The germline V gene has CDR1 LGHDT and CDR2 YNNKEL (reference sequence). CDR3 sequence (DNA): TGTGCCAGCAGCCAAGGGGCAGGGGTTAGAGGCTACACCTTC. This sequence encodes CASSQGAGVRGYTF.

The chain couples TRBV29-1 to TRBJ1-1; 8 nucleotides line up with TRBD1. This CDR3 region has 12 residues. Germline loops: CDR1 SQVTM, CDR2 ANQGSEA. With V trimmed by 6 bases and J by 7 bases, 7 bases remained unmatched. Here the CDR3 reads CSVPGGRSEAFF. Written as DNA, the CDR3 is TGCAGCGTCCCAGGGGGCAGGAGTGAAGCTTTCTTT.

This clone showed up just a few times. The chain carries TRBV4-2 and TRBJ1-2, with D maybe TRBD1 (6 bases). Between the trimmed V and J ends, which lost 1 base and 4 bases, there was a span of 13 bases. This CDR3 is built from 15 residues. CDR1 LGHNA and CDR2 YNFKEQ come from the germline V gene. The CDR3 DNA reads as TGTGCCAGCAGCCAAGGTCTGGGACACTCCTATGGCTACACCTTC. Amino acids: CASSQGLGHSYGYTF.

V is TRBV7-2 and J is TRBJ1-4; the match to TRBD1 covers 7 bases. The CDR3 covers 14 residues. Germline lookup yields CDR1 SGHTA and CDR2 FQGNSA. The trim removed 5 bases at V and 4 bases at J, leaving 4 bases unmatched. The CDR3: CASSQRDSNEKLFF. The CDR3 DNA is TGTGCCAGCAGCCAAAGGGACAGTAATGAAAAACTGTTTTTT.